The 5 T cell receptor beta chains below all came from one sample that was sequenced in a study of shared clonotypes between healthy human individuals. The method was immunoSEQ multiplex PCR; TCRdb's version includes in-frame clones alone and lacks a portion of them. Of hundreds of thousands of clones in the sample, about 92% were seen once. The naive CD8 subset, CD45RO-negative cells positively selected for CCR7, excluded terminally differentiated effector memory CD45RA+ cells. Source material: naive CD8+ T cells sorted from blood. The source is a man aged 25-40 years in good health.

The chain employs TRBV27 and TRBJ2-3; the D gene is possibly TRBD2 (6 bases). Trimming left V 2 bases short and J 4 bases short, with 13 bases between. In germline, CDR1 is MNHEY, CDR2 SMNVEV (reference sequence). The CDR3 runs to 15 residues. Here the CDR3 reads CASSLVNGSPDTQYF. The CDR3 DNA follows: TGTGCCAGCAGTTTAGTAAACGGGAGCCCAGATACGCAGTATTTT.

A single count supports this clone. This rearrangement joins TRBV28 to TRBJ1-4; D ambiguous. CDR1 is MDHEN and CDR2 is SYDVKM in the germline V gene. Trimming took 7 bases from V and 8 from J, leaving 17 bases between them. CDR3 length: 14 residues. DNA of the CDR3: TGTGCCAGCAAAATGTGGGGAGTTGGAGAAAAACTGTTTTTT. Translation: CASKMWGVGEKLFF.

This clone has a single count. The rearrangement uses TRBV5-1 and TRBJ2-1; 9 bases agree with TRBD2. This CDR3 is 16 amino acids long. J was trimmed by 8 bases and V by 3 bases; bases with no gene match: 12. The germline V gene has CDR1 SGHRS and CDR2 YFSETQ. CDR3 amino acids: CASSYLGTSRDDEQFF. The CDR3 nucleotides read TGCGCCAGCAGCTACCTGGGGACTAGCCGCGACGATGAGCAGTTCTTC.

This chain links TRBV2 with TRBJ1-5, with 9 bases aligning to TRBD1. The length of the CDR3 is 14 residues. With 5 bases clipped from V and 6 bases from J, the junction kept 5 bases outside the gene matches. Germline lookup yields CDR1 SNHLY and CDR2 FYNNEI. The CDR3, as DNA: TGTGCCAGCAGTCCCGGGACAGGGATTCAGCCCCAGCATTTT. This encodes CASSPGTGIQPQHF.

This clone came up a few times. Written as DNA, the CDR3 is TGTGCCTGGAGTGTGTCTGGGCATCAGCCCCAGCATTTT. Translated, it gives CAWSVSGHQPQHF. This chain links TRBV30 with TRBJ1-5, with D unresolved. Germline V gene data show CDR1 as GTSNPN and CDR2 as SVGIG (reference sequence). V lost 0 bases, J lost 5 bases, and 8 bases lay in between. The CDR3 covers 13 residues. Full variable domain (outside the CDR3, taken from reference TRBV30 and TRBJ1-5): SQTIHQWPATLVQPVGSPLSLECTVEGTSNPNLYWYRQAAGRGLQLLFYSVGIGQISSEVPQNLSASRPQDRQFILSSKKLLLSDSGFYLCAWSVSGHQPQHFGDGTRLSIL.